This TCR beta chain was recovered during a study of T cells in Graves' hyperthyroidism and ophthalmopathy. Amplified TCR beta CDR3 regions came from RNA transcripts. HTBI primers drove first-round RT-PCR of the TCR CDR3. MiXCR was run by TCRdb on the multiplex PCR reads, yielding one entry per CDR3 protein. The profile shows approximately 500,000 distinct CDR3 sequences, under 60% of them singletons. This clonotype was seen many times. This CDR3 is 17 amino acids long. Per germline, CDR1 SNHLY and CDR2 FYNNEI. V dropped 5 bases and J dropped 0 bases, with 16 bases sitting between them. Sequencing was done on a sample of peripheral blood or thyroid tissue (not recorded which). This clonotype was obtained from a woman under 30 with Graves' hyperthyroidism. The rearrangement uses TRBV2 and TRBJ1-4; D remains ambiguous. The CDR3 bases are TGTGCCAGCAGTCCCGGGCCCGTCGTTGCAACTAATGAAAAACTGTTTTTT. This sequence encodes CASSPGPVVATNEKLFF.